This T cell receptor beta chain was observed in a study of cytomegalovirus exposure and HLA in healthy donors. General study findings and limits: Reports state that TCR beta sequences accurately predicted most subjects' HLA-A and HLA-B alleles.

Note on this clone: What it binds is unknown.

With 60 Vbeta and 13 Jbeta primers, the PCR was carried out. In the original workflow: In a later analysis, the count reached about 82 million unique TCR beta chains, with roughly 12 million shared. Clones were sequenced by immunoSEQ multiplex PCR, and TCRdb holds only the in-frame ones, with some missing. Clonal size and the V and J genes are those of that table, whereas D and trimming came from the DNA. The sample holds 200,000 to 250,000 clones, roughly 68% seen once. CDR1 and CDR2 (germline): MNHEY, SMNVEV (reference sequence). This CDR3 spans 15 amino acids. J lost 4 bases, V lost 4 bases, and 5 bases had no gene match.

Sequenced input: PBMCs. This sequence was found in a man between 35 and 55 years old in good health and CMV-seropositive. The J gene is TRBJ2-1, the V gene TRBV27; 9 nucleotides match TRBD1. CDR3 in DNA: TGTGCCAGCAGTTCCCAGGGACAGGGTTACAATGAGCAGTTCTTC. This encodes CASSSQGQGYNEQFF.